This T cell receptor beta chain was sequenced during a study of control samples from healthy donors and cancer patients (dated by TCRdb to the early 2020s). V drops 10 bases and J drops 2 bases, leaving 12 bases in between. CDR1 is given as MDHEN and CDR2 as SYDVKM, both from the germline V gene. Including cysteine and phenylalanine, the CDR3 has 13 amino acids. Only CDR3 DNA remains: 39 bases, in frame from the first base. Of note for this clone: There is no known antigen for this receptor. Base-call qualities are not available, and no considerably larger clone is one nucleotide away.

The library was obtained by the immunoSEQ multiplex PCR assay. TCRdb took this table from immuneACCESS and kept in-frame rearrangements with V and J called. Such tables lack part of the clones; where checked against another copy, unresolved V genes explain under half of the gap, and the rest is unexplained. Recorded for this sample are fewer than 200,000 clones; 70% to 90% of them occurred a single time. Of the sample, around 12% falls within the top ten clones. Sequencing was performed on blood. This receptor was identified in a man in his thirties or forties in good health. The V and J genes are TRBV28 and TRBJ1-5; matching of 6 bases hints at TRBD1 as the D gene. The base sequence is TGTGCCACCACAGGGTGGGGCAATCAGCCCCAGCATTTT. It translates as CATTGWGNQPQHF.